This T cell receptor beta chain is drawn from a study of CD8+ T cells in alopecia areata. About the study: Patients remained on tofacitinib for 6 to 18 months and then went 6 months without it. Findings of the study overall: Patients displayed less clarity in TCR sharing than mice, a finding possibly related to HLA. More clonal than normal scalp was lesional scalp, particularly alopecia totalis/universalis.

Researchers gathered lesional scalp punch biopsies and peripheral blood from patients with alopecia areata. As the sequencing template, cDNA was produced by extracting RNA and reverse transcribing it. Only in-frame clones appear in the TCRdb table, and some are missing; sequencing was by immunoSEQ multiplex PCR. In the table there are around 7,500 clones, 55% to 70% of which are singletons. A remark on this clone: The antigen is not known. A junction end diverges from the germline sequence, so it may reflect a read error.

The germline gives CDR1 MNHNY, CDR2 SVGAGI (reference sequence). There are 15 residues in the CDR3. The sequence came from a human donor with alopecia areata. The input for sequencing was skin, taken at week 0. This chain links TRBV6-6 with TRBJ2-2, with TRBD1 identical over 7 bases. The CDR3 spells CASSESGGNTGELFF. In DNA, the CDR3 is TGCGCCAGCAGTGAGTCAGGGGGGAACACCGGGGAGCTGTTTTTT.